The entry that follows covers one TCR beta chain sequence. This clonotype was counted between two and nine times. What this receptor recognizes is not known. Base qualities were left out, and no much larger clone turns up one base away. The data stem from a study of T-cell memory formation after mild COVID-19 (dated by TCRdb to the early 2020s). Regarding the research as a whole: Most TCR sequence clusters were specific to one of the two donors. T-cell clones expanding and contracting after mild COVID-19 in two donors were tracked by longitudinal TCRalpha and TCRbeta repertoire sequencing. The cohort was made up of two young adult volunteers, one female and one male, who were previously healthy. Overall study outcomes, separate from this receptor: SARS-CoV-2 specificity was not confirmed for the second-wave clones peaking on day 37. Some responding clones were found in pre-infection memory, which suggests that pre-existing cross-reactive memory T cells took part in the SARS-CoV-2 response. The study covered only a couple of mild cases, and larger cohorts including severe cases with pre-infection samples were considered necessary. From day 15 to 85, contracting clones showed balanced CD4/CD8 phenotypes, whereas a second wave of clones that expanded from day 15 to 37 leaned towards CD4+. Contracting CD4+ clones turned up mainly in the CM and EM memory subsets, whereas EMRA was where CD8+ clones were enriched.

Ficoll-Paque density gradient centrifugation was the method used to isolate PBMCs. For sequencing, an Illumina NovaSeq 6000 was employed. TCRalpha and TCRbeta cDNA libraries were built by 5'RACE with constant-segment primers, adding sample barcodes and unique molecular identifiers. Trizol reagent was used to extract RNA from every sample. Library amplification was performed in two PCR steps, and a second sample barcode and Illumina TruSeq adapters were introduced in the second step. Sequencing of libraries was performed on an Illumina NovaSeq with 2 x 150 bp paired-end reads. The original methods were these. With migec v1.2.7, reads were demultiplexed and then collapsed into UMI-guided consensus sequences. With mixcr v2.1.11, UMI consensuses were aligned to TRA and TRB V and J templates and assembled into clonotypes. A clonotype was counted as expanded or contracted only when both edgeR and NoisET called the clonotype significant, with the noise models trained on biological replicates. For edgeR calls, a false discovery rate-adjusted p below 0.01 and a log2 fold-change threshold of 1 were applied. As an exploratory analysis of dynamics, max-normalized trajectories of the 1000 most abundant clonotypes were examined with PCA combined with hierarchical clustering. Separately sequenced CD4+ and CD8+ repertoires were used to assign the CD4 or CD8 phenotype of responding clones. In-frame beta chains were kept once TCRdb had trimmed the public reads at Q25 with fastp and called clones with MiXCR. Here each entry gathers all rows of one CDR3 protein and keeps the most common genes and DNA. V and J calls and clone size were set by TCRdb, not the authors. This sample comprises roughly 310,000 distinct CDR3 sequences, 15% of them detected only once. About 20% of the sample is taken by the ten largest.

The clonotype originates from a man in his late teens or twenties who had mild COVID-19 (a few samples of this study predate the infection). The sample titles of this study are shuffled in the database, so cell type and time point are left out; the donor was told from shared clones. The sequencing input was PBMCs or a T cell subset sorted from them (not recorded which).

The nucleotide sequence reads TGCGCCAGCACAGAGGGGGTTGCTGGAAACACCATATATTTT. It codes for CASTEGVAGNTIYF. Recombination joined TRBV5-1 with TRBJ1-3, and the D gene may be TRBD1, 6 bases matching. Trimming removed 6 bases from V and 2 bases from J, leaving 12 bases between the germline ends. The CDR3 sequence holds 14 residues, the cysteine and phenylalanine included. The read is trimmed to its CDR3 DNA, 42 bases read in frame from base 1. Based on the germline V gene, the CDR1 and CDR2 sequences are SGHRS and YFSETQ. Full variable domain (CDR3 extended with the reference TRBV5-1 and TRBJ1-3 proteins): KAGVTQTPRYLIKTRGQQVTLSCSPISGHRSVSWYQQTPGQGLQFLFEYFSETQRNKGNFPGRFSGRQFSNSRSEMNVSTLELGDSALYLCASTEGVAGNTIYFGEGSWLTVV.